This TCR beta chain was sequenced during a study of graft-versus-host responses after intestinal transplantation. Background on the study: Multivisceral, liver-intestinal, or isolated intestinal grafts were transplanted into recipients. Every one of the recipients received anti-thymocyte globulin induction and afterwards took tacrolimus and steroids for around 3 years. Regarding the study as a whole: Graft-donor T cell macrochimerism coincided with high graft-versus-host to host-versus-graft clonal ratios in allografts. The authors found GvH clones in recipient marrow, some appearing first in ileum or blood.

Generated by immunoSEQ multiplex PCR, the TCRdb table keeps only in-frame clones and is missing some. The sample has under 100,000 clones; about 95% are singletons. The CDR3 extends over 12 amino acids. V dropped 4 bases and J dropped 6 bases, with 9 bases sitting between them. CDR1 SNHLY and CDR2 FYNNEI come from the germline V gene. To note about this clone: The antigen is unknown.

The sequence derives from a human donor who was the organ donor for an intestinal transplant. Here the sequenced sample was unstimulated CD4+ T cells sorted from spleen or lymph node cells, taken before transplant. The V call is TRBV2, the J call TRBJ1-2; D call uncertain. CDR3 residues: CASSVEENGYTF. The CDR3 nucleotides are TGTGCCAGCAGTGTCGAAGAGAATGGCTACACCTTC.